This TCR beta chain came from a study of sequential checkpoint blockade in melanoma. Turning to the study itself: Both treatment sequences were followed by maintenance nivolumab. Matched biopsies came pretreatment and at week 13 for twenty-two patients.

Noted treatment: randomized to nivolumab then ipilimumab (arm A) or the reverse (arm B). Some clones are missing from TCRdb's copy, which holds only in-frame ones; the method was immunoSEQ multiplex PCR. Among approximately 8,000 clones listed, over 25% were seen once. The CDR3 runs 15 residues. The germline V gene encodes CDR1 SGHRS and CDR2 YFSETQ. Trimming cost V 0 bases and J 6 bases, with 13 bases left between them. The TCR was taken from a human donor with melanoma. The sequences come from tumor tissue (inferred from file names), collected from a patient given nivolumab and ipilimumab in sequence. The rearrangement links TRBV5-1 to TRBJ2-1; D possibly corresponds to TRBD1 (6 bases). The CDR3 protein is CASSLDRVKFNEQFF. In DNA form, the CDR3 reads TGCGCCAGCAGCTTGGACAGGGTGAAGTTCAATGAGCAGTTCTTC.